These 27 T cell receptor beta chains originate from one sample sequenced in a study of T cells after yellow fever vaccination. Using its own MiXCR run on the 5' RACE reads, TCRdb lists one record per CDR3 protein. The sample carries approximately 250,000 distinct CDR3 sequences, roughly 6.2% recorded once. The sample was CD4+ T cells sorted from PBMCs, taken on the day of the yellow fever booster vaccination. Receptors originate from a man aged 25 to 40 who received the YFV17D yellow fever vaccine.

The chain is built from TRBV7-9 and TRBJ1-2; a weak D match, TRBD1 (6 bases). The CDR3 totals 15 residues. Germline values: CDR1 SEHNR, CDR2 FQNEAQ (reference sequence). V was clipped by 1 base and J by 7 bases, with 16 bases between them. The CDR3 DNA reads TGTGCCAGCAGCTTAGTCGGGGGGCTAGGGAGTGGCTACACCTTC. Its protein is CASSLVGGLGSGYTF.

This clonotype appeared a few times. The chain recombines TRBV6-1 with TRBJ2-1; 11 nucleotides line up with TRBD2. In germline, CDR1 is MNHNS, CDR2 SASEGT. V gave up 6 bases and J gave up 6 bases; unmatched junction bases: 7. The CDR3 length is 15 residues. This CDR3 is CASSLSGRGLNEQFF. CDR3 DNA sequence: TGTGCCAGCAGCCTTAGCGGGAGGGGGCTCAATGAGCAGTTCTTC.

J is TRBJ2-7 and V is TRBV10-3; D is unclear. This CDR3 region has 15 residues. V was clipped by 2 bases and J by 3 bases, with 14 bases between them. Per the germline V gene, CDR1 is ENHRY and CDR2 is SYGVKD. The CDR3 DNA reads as TGTGCCATCAGTGAGACAGCCCTAGGAATCTACGAGCAGTACTTC. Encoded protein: CAISETALGIYEQYF.

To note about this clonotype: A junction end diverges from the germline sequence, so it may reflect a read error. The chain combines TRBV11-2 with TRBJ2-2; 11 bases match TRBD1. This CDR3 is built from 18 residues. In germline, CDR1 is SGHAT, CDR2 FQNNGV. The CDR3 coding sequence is TGTGCCAGCAGCTTAGGGGGGACAGGGGGGCGAGGGACCGGGCAGCTGTTTTTT. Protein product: CASSLGGTGGRGTGQLFF.

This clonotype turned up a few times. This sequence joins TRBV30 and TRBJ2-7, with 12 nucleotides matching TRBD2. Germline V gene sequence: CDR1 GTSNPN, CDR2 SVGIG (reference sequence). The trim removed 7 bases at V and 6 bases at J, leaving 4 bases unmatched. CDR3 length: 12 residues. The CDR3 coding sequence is TGTGCCTCGACTAGCGGGAGTTCCGAGCAGTACTTC. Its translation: CASTSGSSEQYF.

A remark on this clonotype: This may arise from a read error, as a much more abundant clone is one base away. For the CDR3, the DNA is TGTGCCATTACCGAGACAGAAAACACTGAAGCTTTCTTT. Amino acid sequence: CAITETENTEAFF. The chain carries TRBV2 and TRBJ1-1, with D maybe TRBD1 (5 bases). This CDR3 is 13 amino acids long. Germline V gene data show CDR1 as SNHLY and CDR2 as FYNNEI. V lost 10 bases and J lost 2, with 14 bases in between.

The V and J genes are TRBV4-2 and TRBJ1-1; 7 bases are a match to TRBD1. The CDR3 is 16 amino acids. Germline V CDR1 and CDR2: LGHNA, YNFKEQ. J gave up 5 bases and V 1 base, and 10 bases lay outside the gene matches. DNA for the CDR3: TGTGCCAGCAGCCAAGGACAAGGGGGCGCATATACTGAAGCTTTCTTT. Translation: CASSQGQGGAYTEAFF.

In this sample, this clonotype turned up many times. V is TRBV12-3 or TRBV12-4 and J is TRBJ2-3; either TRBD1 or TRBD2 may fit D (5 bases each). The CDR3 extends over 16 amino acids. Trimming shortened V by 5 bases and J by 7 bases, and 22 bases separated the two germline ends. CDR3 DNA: TGTGCCAGCAGTCCCCACTCCGGGACCCAGACCCATACGCAGTATTTT. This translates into CASSPHSGTQTHTQYF.

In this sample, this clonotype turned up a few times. The CDR3 bases are TGTGCCAGCAGCCTCCGGGACAGGGGCCGGGAAGAGACCCAGTACTTC. It specifies CASSLRDRGREETQYF. This chain connects TRBV3-1 to TRBJ2-5, with 10 bases that match TRBD1. CDR1 LGHDT and CDR2 YNNKEL come from the germline V gene (reference sequence). The junction had 8 bases not matched to a gene; V was cut back by 4 bases and J by 3 bases. CDR3 length equals 16 residues.

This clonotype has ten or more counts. This chain's CDR3 is CASSLAASGSEQFF. The CDR3 DNA is TGCGCCAGCAGCTTGGCCGCTAGCGGGAGCGAGCAGTTCTTC. The chain recombines TRBV5-1 with TRBJ2-1, with 10 bases identical to TRBD2. Germline lookup yields CDR1 SGHRS and CDR2 YFSETQ. Germline trimming cut 0 bases from V and 10 bases from J; bases unmatched to any gene: 4. This CDR3 spans 14 amino acids.

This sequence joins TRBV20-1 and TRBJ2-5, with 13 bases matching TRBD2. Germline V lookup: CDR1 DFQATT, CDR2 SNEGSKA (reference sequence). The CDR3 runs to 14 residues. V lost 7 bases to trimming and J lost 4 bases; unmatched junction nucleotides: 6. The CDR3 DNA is TGCAGTGTCTCGACTAGCGGGAGGACAGAGACCCAGTACTTC. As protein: CSVSTSGRTETQYF.

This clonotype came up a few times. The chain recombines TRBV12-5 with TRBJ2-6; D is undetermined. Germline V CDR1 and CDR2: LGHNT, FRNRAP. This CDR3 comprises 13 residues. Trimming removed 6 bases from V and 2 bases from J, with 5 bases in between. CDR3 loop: CASGLTGANVLTF. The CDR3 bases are TGTGCTAGTGGGCTTACTGGGGCCAACGTCCTGACTTTC.

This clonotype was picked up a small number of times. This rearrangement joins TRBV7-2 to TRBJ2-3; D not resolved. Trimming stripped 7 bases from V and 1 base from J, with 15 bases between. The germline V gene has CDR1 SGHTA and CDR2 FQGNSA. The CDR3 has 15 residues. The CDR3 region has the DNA TGTGCCAGCATCCGAGGAAACGGCCGCACAGATACGCAGTATTTT. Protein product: CASIRGNGRTDTQYF.

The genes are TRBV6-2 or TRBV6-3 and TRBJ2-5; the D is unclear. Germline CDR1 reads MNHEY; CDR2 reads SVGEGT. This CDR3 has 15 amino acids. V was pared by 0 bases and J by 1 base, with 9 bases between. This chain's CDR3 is CASSYSPAPQETQYF. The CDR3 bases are TGTGCCAGCAGTTACTCTCCGGCACCCCAAGAGACCCAGTACTTC.

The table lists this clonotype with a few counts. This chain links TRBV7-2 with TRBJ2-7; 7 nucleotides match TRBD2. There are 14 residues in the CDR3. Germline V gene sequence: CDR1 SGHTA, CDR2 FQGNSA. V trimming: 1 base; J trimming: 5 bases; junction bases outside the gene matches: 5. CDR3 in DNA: TGTGCCAGCAGCTTAGTGGGAGGGCCTGACGAGCAGTACTTC. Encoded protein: CASSLVGGPDEQYF.

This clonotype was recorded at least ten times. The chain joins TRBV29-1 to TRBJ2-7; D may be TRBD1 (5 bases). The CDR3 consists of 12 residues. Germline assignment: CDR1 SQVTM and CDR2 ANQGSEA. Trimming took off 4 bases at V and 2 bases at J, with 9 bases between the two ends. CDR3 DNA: TGCAGCGTTGCAGGACACGCCTACGAGCAGTACTTC. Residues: CSVAGHAYEQYF.

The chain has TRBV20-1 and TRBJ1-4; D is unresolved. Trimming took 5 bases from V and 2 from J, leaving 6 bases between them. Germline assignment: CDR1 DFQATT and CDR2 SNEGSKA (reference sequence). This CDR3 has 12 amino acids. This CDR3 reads CSAPGTNEKLFF. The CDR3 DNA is TGCAGTGCTCCGGGTACTAATGAAAAACTGTTTTTT.

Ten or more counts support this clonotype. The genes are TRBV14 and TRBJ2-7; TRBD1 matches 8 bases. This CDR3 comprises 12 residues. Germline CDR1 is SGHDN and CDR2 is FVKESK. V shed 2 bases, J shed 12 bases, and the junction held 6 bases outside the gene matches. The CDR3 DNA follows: TGTGCCAGCAGCCAAACGAGGGACAGGCGGTACTTC. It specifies CASSQTRDRRYF.

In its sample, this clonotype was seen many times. The DNA of the CDR3 is TGTGCCAGCAGCTTGGGGGCGAACACTGAAGCTTTCTTT. Residues: CASSLGANTEAFF. The chain uses TRBV7-2 and TRBJ1-1; tentative D call: TRBD1 (6 bases). Germline loops: CDR1 SGHTA, CDR2 FQGNSA. The V and J ends lost 3 bases and 1 base respectively, with 6 bases between them. CDR3 length: 13 amino acids.

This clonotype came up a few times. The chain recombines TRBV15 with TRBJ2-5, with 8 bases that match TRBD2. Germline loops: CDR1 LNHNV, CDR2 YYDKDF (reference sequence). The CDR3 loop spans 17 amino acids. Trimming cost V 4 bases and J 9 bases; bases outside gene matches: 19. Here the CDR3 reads CATSKDLLAEPAEAQYF. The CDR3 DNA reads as TGTGCCACCAGCAAAGACCTACTAGCGGAACCCGCGGAAGCCCAGTACTTC.

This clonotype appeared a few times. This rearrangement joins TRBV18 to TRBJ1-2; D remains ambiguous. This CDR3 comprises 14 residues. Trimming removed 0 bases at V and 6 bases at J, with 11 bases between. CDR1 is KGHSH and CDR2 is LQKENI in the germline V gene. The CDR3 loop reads CASSPPGRSNGYTF. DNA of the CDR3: TGTGCCAGCTCACCACCAGGCAGGTCTAATGGCTACACCTTC.

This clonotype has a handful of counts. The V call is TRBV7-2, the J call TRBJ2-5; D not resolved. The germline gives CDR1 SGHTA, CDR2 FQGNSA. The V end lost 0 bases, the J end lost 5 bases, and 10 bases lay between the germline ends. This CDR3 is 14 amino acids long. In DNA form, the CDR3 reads TGTGCCAGCAGCTTAGCGGAGTTTTTTGAGACCCAGTACTTC. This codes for CASSLAEFFETQYF.

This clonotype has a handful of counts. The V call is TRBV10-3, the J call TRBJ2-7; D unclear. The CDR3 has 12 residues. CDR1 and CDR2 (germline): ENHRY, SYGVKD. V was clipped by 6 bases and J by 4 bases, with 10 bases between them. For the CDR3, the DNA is TGTGCCATCAGACCCGACGGTTACGAGCAGTACTTC. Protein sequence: CAIRPDGYEQYF.

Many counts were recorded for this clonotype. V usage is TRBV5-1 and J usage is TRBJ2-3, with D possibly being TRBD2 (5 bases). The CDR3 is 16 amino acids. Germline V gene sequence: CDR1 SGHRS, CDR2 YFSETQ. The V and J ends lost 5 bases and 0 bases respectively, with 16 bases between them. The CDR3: CASSYPRAESTDTQYF. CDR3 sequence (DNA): TGCGCCAGCAGTTATCCGAGAGCGGAAAGCACAGATACGCAGTATTTT.

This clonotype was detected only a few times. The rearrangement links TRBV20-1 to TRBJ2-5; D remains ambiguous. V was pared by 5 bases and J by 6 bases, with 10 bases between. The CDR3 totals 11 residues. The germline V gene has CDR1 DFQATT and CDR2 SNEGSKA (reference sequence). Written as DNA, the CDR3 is TGCAGTGCTCGCTCTGGAAAGACCCAGTACTTC. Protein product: CSARSGKTQYF.

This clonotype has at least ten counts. CDR3 loop: CASRRTAQETQYF. The CDR3 region has the DNA TGTGCCAGCAGGAGGACAGCCCAAGAGACCCAGTACTTC. V gene TRBV5-8 combines with J gene TRBJ2-5; D is perhaps TRBD1 (6 bases). CDR3 length: 13 amino acids. Deletions cut 5 bases from V and 1 base from J, with 9 bases between. Germline V gene lookup returns CDR1 SGHTS and CDR2 YDEGEE. The full variable domain, in which reference TRBV5-8 and TRBJ2-5 provide the parts outside the CDR3, is EAGVTQSPTHLIKTRGQQATLRCSPISGHTSVYWYQQALGLGLQFLLWYDEGEERNRGNFPPRFSGRQFPNYSSELNVNALELEDSALYLCASRRTAQETQYFGPGTRLLVL.

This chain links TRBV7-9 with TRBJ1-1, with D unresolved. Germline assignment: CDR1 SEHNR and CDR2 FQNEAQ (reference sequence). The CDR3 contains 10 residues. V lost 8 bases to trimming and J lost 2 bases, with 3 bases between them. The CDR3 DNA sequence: TGTGCCAGCCGAAACACTGAAGCTTTCTTT. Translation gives CASRNTEAFF.